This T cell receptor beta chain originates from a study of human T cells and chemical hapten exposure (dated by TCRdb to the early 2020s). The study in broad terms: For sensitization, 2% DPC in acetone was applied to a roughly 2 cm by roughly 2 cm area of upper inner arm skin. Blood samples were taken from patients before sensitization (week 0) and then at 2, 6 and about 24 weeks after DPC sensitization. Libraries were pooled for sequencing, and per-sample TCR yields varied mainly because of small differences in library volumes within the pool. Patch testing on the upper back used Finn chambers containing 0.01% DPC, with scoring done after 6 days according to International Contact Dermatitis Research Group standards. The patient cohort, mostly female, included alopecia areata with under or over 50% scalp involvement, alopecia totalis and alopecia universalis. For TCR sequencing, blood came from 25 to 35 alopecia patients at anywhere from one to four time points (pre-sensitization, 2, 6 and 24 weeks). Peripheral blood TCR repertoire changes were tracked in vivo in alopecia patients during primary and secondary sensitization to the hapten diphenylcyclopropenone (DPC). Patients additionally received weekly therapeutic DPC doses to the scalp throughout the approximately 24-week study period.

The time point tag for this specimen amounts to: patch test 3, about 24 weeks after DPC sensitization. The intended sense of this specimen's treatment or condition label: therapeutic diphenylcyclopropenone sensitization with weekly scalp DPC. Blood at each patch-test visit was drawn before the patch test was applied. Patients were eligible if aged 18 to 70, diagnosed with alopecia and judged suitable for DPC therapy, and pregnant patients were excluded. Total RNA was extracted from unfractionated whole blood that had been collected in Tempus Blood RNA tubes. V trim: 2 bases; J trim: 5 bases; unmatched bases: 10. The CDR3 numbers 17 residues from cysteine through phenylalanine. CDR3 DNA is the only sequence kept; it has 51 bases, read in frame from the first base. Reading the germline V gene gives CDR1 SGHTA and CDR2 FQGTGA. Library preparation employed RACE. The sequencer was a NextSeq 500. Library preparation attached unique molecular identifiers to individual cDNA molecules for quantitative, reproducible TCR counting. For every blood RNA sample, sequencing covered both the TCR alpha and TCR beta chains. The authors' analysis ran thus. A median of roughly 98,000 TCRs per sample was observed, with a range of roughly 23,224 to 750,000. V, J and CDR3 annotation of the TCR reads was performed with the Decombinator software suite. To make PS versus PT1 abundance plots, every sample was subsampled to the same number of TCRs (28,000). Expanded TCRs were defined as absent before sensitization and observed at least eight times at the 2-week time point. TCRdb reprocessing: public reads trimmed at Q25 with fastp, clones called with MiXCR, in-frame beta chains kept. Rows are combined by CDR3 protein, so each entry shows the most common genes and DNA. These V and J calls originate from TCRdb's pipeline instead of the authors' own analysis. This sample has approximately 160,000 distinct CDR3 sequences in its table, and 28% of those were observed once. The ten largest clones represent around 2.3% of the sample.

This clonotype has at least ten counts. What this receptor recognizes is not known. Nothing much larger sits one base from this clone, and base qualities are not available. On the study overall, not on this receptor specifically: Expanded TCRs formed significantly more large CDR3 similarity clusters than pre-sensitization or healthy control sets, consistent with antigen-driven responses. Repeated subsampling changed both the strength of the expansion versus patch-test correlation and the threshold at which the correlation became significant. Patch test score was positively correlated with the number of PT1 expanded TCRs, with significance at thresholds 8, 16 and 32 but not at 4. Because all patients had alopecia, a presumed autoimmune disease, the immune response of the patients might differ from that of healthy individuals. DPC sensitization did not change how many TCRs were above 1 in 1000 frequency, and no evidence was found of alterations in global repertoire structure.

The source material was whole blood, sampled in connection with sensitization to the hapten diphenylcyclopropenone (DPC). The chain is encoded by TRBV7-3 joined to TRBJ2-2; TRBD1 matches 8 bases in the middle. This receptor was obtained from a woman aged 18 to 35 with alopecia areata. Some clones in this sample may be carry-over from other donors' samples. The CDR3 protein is CASSLDIQGARTGELFF. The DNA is TGTGCCAGCAGCTTAGATATCCAGGGGGCGCGGACCGGGGAGCTGTTTTTT.